The 26 T cell receptor beta chains presented below share a single source sample, sequenced in a study of cytomegalovirus exposure and HLA in healthy donors. PCR was performed using 60 Vbeta and 13 Jbeta primers. Assay: immunoSEQ multiplex PCR; the TCRdb copy retains only in-frame clones and omits some. This sample yields 100,000 to 140,000 clones, of which 77% are seen a single time; more than 4% belongs to the top ten. The material sequenced was PBMCs. Receptors were obtained from a male donor in good health and CMV-seronegative.

The chain combines TRBV10-1 with TRBJ2-5; 7 bases align to TRBD1. With 4 bases clipped from V and 1 base from J, the junction kept 6 bases outside the gene matches. Germline V gene lookup returns CDR1 WNHNN and CDR2 SYGVQD (reference sequence). The CDR3 length is 15 residues. DNA of the CDR3: TGCGCCAGCAGTGGTGACGGGACAGCCCAAGAGACCCAGTACTTC. Translation gives CASSGDGTAQETQYF.

The V call is TRBV28, the J call TRBJ2-7; 10 bases agree with TRBD1. After removal of 7 bases from V and 4 bases from J, the junction contained 4 bases not matched to a gene. Germline values: CDR1 MDHEN, CDR2 SYDVKM. This CDR3 is 13 amino acids long. DNA for the CDR3: TGTGCCAGCAACACGGACAGGGGGTACGAGCAGTACTTC. Translated, it gives CASNTDRGYEQYF.

Only a few counts were recorded for this clone. The V and J genes are TRBV5-1 and TRBJ2-6; D unclear. Between the trimmed V and J ends, which lost 3 bases and 4 bases, there was a span of 8 bases. Germline loops: CDR1 SGHRS, CDR2 YFSETQ. The CDR3 length is 14 residues. This CDR3 is CASSSDGGANVLTF. As DNA, the CDR3 is TGCGCCAGCAGCTCCGACGGGGGGGCCAACGTCCTGACTTTC.

CDR3 sequence (DNA): TGTGCCAGCAGTCAGGGGCGAGGGGCCAAAAACATTCAGTACTTC. Protein product: CASSQGRGAKNIQYF. The rearrangement links TRBV6-5 to TRBJ2-4; weak D call: TRBD1 (6 bases). V was shortened by 5 bases and J by 1 base, with 12 bases between the two germline ends. Germline V gene sequence: CDR1 MNHEY, CDR2 SVGAGI. The CDR3 spans 15 residues.

CDR3 amino acids: CASNQRILGEQYF. CDR3 DNA sequence: TGTGCCAGCAACCAGCGGATTCTCGGCGAGCAGTACTTC. This chain links TRBV14 with TRBJ2-7; the D gene is possibly TRBD2 (5 bases). CDR1 SGHDN and CDR2 FVKESK come from the germline V gene. This CDR3 comprises 13 residues. Trimming shortened V by 7 bases and J by 6 bases, and 16 bases separated the two germline ends.

The rearrangement links TRBV5-5 to TRBJ1-2, with D perhaps TRBD1 (6 bases). CDR3 length: 13 residues. Trimming left V 5 bases short and J 4 bases short, with 12 bases between. Per the germline V gene, CDR1 is SGHKS and CDR2 is YYEKEE (reference sequence). The CDR3 DNA sequence: TGTGCCAGCAGGTGGACAGAGCCCTATGGCTACACCTTC. Its translation: CASRWTEPYGYTF.

The chain joins TRBV29-1 to TRBJ2-4; perhaps TRBD2 as D (5 bases). The CDR3 totals 15 residues. Trimming cost V 4 bases and J 6 bases, with 19 bases left between them. Germline CDR1 and CDR2: SQVTM and ANQGSEA. The CDR3 loop is CSVAGGSPGGNIQYF. CDR3 sequence (DNA): TGCAGCGTTGCTGGAGGATCACCCGGAGGAAACATTCAGTACTTC.

The V and J genes are TRBV10-1 and TRBJ2-3; TRBD2 is a possible D gene (6 bases). CDR3 length equals 14 residues. Germline V gene sequence: CDR1 WNHNN, CDR2 SYGVQD (reference sequence). Between the trimmed V and J ends, which lost 1 base and 4 bases, there was a span of 9 bases. The CDR3 bases are TGCGCCAGCAGTGAGTGGGGGGTCGCAGATACGCAGTATTTT. Translation gives CASSEWGVADTQYF.

This chain links TRBV28 with TRBJ2-1, with a possible D match to TRBD1 (7 bases). Trimming shortened V by 4 bases and J by 1 base, and 20 bases separated the two germline ends. The germline V gene encodes CDR1 MDHEN and CDR2 SYDVKM. The CDR3 totals 18 residues. The DNA of the CDR3 is TGTGCCAGCAGTTGGGGGGACAGAATCGCGCATTCCTACAATGAGCAGTTCTTC. Protein sequence: CASSWGDRIAHSYNEQFF. The variable domain in full, with the rest retrieved from reference TRBV28 and TRBJ2-1, is DVKVTQSSRYLVKRTGEKVFLECVQDMDHENMFWYRQDPGLGLRLIYFSYDVKMKEKGDIPEGYSVSREKKERFSLILESASTNQTSMYLCASSWGDRIAHSYNEQFFGPGTRLTVL.

J is TRBJ2-2 and V is TRBV5-1; 8 nucleotides line up with TRBD1. CDR1 is SGHRS, CDR2 YFSETQ, per germline. The CDR3 runs to 15 residues. V lost 4 bases and J lost 3; bases outside the gene matches: 5. The CDR3, as DNA: TGCGCCAGCAGCCGAAAGACAGGGGACACCGGGGAGCTGTTTTTT. Protein sequence: CASSRKTGDTGELFF.

The chain uses TRBV5-1 and TRBJ2-7, with TRBD1 matching 9 bases. CDR1 and CDR2 from the germline V gene are SGHRS and YFSETQ. The ends lost 3 bases at V and 4 bases at J; junction bases unmatched: 8. The CDR3 contains 15 residues. This chain's CDR3 is CASSSPGQGLYEQYF. The CDR3 DNA is TGCGCCAGCAGCTCACCGGGACAGGGTTTATACGAGCAGTACTTC. The full variable domain, its missing parts supplied by reference TRBV5-1 and TRBJ2-7, is KAGVTQTPRYLIKTRGQQVTLSCSPISGHRSVSWYQQTPGQGLQFLFEYFSETQRNKGNFPGRFSGRQFSNSRSEMNVSTLELGDSALYLCASSSPGQGLYEQYFGPGTRLTVT.

The V call is TRBV25-1, the J call TRBJ2-5; D is uncertain. The assigned J gene may be wrong: the sequence end matches TRBJ2-7 better. The CDR3 contains 11 residues. The germline V gene encodes CDR1 MGHDK and CDR2 SYGVNS. CDR3 sequence (DNA): TGTGCCAGCAGTGCAGGCTACGAGCAGTACTTC. Encoded protein: CASSAGYEQYF.

This clone was counted a few times. The chain uses TRBV6-4 and TRBJ2-3; 10 bases line up with TRBD2. Per germline, CDR1 MRHNA and CDR2 SNTAGT. Trimming removed 5 bases from V and 4 bases from J; junction bases left unmatched: 6. The CDR3 sequence is 15 residues long. The CDR3 region has the DNA TGTGCCAGCAGTACTAGCGGGATTAGCGCAGATACGCAGTATTTT. It yields the protein CASSTSGISADTQYF.

The chain employs TRBV18 and TRBJ1-2; D possibly corresponds to TRBD1 (5 bases). V was clipped by 6 bases and J by 1 base, with 15 bases between them. Germline V gene lookup returns CDR1 KGHSH and CDR2 LQKENI. The CDR3 consists of 15 residues. CDR3 region: CASSPDNTYNYGYTF. The DNA for the CDR3 is TGTGCCAGCTCCCCGGACAACACTTATAACTATGGCTACACCTTC.

This clone appeared a few times. The rearrangement uses TRBV6-1 and TRBJ1-3; D gene ambiguous. V was shortened by 2 bases and J by 0 bases, with 17 bases between the two germline ends. This CDR3 region has 18 residues. Looked up from germline, CDR1 is MNHNS and CDR2 is SASEGT. The chain's CDR3 is CASSEQTEIPLSGNTIYF. CDR3 DNA: TGTGCCAGCAGTGAACAAACAGAGATCCCTCTCTCTGGAAACACCATATATTTT.

The gene calls are TRBV27 and TRBJ2-1; 8 nucleotides agree with TRBD2. Germline V lookup: CDR1 MNHEY, CDR2 SMNVEV (reference sequence). This CDR3 has 14 amino acids. J lost 4 bases, V lost 8 bases, and 7 bases had no gene match. CDR3 in amino acids: CASQLAGKYNEQFF. CDR3 nucleotides: TGTGCCAGCCAGTTAGCGGGAAAATACAATGAGCAGTTCTTC.

This clone has only a few counts. This sequence joins TRBV5-1 and TRBJ2-5, with 9 nucleotides matching TRBD1. With V trimmed by 2 bases and J by 3 bases, 5 bases remained unmatched. Germline CDR1 reads SGHRS; CDR2 reads YFSETQ. The length of the CDR3 is 15 residues. In nucleotides, the CDR3 is TGCGCCAGCAGCTTAGTCGGACAGGGGAAAGAGACCCAGTACTTC. Protein sequence: CASSLVGQGKETQYF.

In regard to this clone: Other DNA sequences of this sample code for an identical CDR3. The chain couples TRBV27 to TRBJ2-1, with TRBD1 as a possible D gene (6 bases). Between the trimmed V and J ends, which lost 2 bases and 10 bases, there was a span of 12 bases. Per germline, CDR1 MNHEY and CDR2 SMNVEV (reference sequence). The CDR3 spans 13 residues. The CDR3 loop reads CASSLGRGNEQFF. CDR3 DNA sequence: TGTGCCAGCAGTTTAGGCAGGGGAAACGAGCAGTTCTTC.

The chain has TRBV5-4 and TRBJ2-1, with 13 bases matching TRBD2. The J segment lost 8 bases and the V segment lost 3 bases, leaving 5 bases of the junction unmatched. Looked up from germline, CDR1 is SGHNT and CDR2 is YYREEE (reference sequence). CDR3 length: 15 amino acids. The CDR3: CASSSTSGRAHEQFF. CDR3 DNA sequence: TGTGCCAGCAGCTCTACTAGCGGGAGGGCCCATGAGCAGTTCTTC.

This chain connects TRBV6-5 to TRBJ2-7; 7 bases match TRBD1. The CDR3 has 16 amino acids. Germline V gene lookup returns CDR1 MNHEY and CDR2 SVGAGI. Trimming cost V 2 bases and J 2 bases; bases outside gene matches: 9. The CDR3 DNA follows: TGTGCCAGCAGTTACATTTCTGGACAGGAAGCCTACGAGCAGTACTTC. Its translation is CASSYISGQEAYEQYF.

The chain couples TRBV4-2 to TRBJ2-1; tentative D call: TRBD2 (5 bases). Per germline, CDR1 LGHNA and CDR2 YNFKEQ. V shed 1 base and J shed 6 bases, with 10 bases lying between them. The CDR3 contains 14 residues. In nucleotides, the CDR3 is TGTGCCAGCAGCCAAGCCCGGGAACTCAATGAGCAGTTCTTC. It is translated as CASSQARELNEQFF.

The V call is TRBV9, the J call TRBJ2-7, with 8 bases identical to TRBD1. This CDR3 spans 15 amino acids. J lost 4 bases, V lost 3 bases, and 9 bases had no gene match. Germline V gene sequence: CDR1 SGDLS, CDR2 YYNGEE. CDR3 nucleotide sequence: TGTGCCAGCAGCGAGGGACAGGCGGTTGTATACGAGCAGTACTTC. This gives the protein CASSEGQAVVYEQYF. Filled out from reference TRBV9 and TRBJ2-7, the complete variable domain reads DSGVTQTPKHLITATGQRVTLRCSPRSGDLSVYWYQQSLDQGLQFLIQYYNGEERAKGNILERFSAQQFPDLHSELNLSSLELGDSALYFCASSEGQAVVYEQYFGPGTRLTVT.

The chain links TRBV10-1 to TRBJ2-1; 8 nucleotides line up with TRBD1. The CDR3 is 13 residues long. V shed 5 bases, J shed 9 bases, and the junction held 6 bases outside the gene matches. Germline lookup yields CDR1 WNHNN and CDR2 SYGVQD (reference sequence). CDR3 residues: CASSQTGAPEQFF. DNA of the CDR3: TGCGCCAGCAGTCAGACAGGGGCCCCTGAGCAGTTCTTC.

The genes are TRBV12-5 and TRBJ1-5; D is perhaps TRBD1 (6 bases). The CDR3 is 14 amino acids. Germline CDR1 LGHNT, CDR2 FRNRAP. Trimming pared 1 base from V and 4 bases from J, leaving 8 bases between. The CDR3 region has the DNA TGTGCTAGTGGTTTGGGGGACACTAATCAGCCCCAGCATTTT. Translation: CASGLGDTNQPQHF. The whole variable domain, filled in from reference TRBV12-5 and TRBJ1-5, reads DARVTQTPRHKVTEMGQEVTMRCQPILGHNTVFWYRQTMMQGLELLAYFRNRAPLDDSGMPKDRFSAEMPDATLATLKIQPSEPRDSAVYFCASGLGDTNQPQHFGDGTRLSIL.

The V and J genes are TRBV15 and TRBJ2-7; 10 bases match TRBD2. The CDR3 runs 16 residues. Losses at the gene ends were 2 bases for V and 1 base for J; bases not matched to a gene: 5. Germline V gives CDR1 LNHNV, CDR2 YYDKDF (reference sequence). The CDR3 spells CATSRRKLAGSYEQYF. The CDR3 bases are TGTGCCACCAGCAGAAGGAAACTAGCGGGATCCTACGAGCAGTACTTC.

This clone was recorded once. The chain combines TRBV30 with TRBJ2-1; TRBD1 agrees at 10 bases. This CDR3 is 13 amino acids long. Trimming took 3 bases from V and 13 from J; bases not matched to a gene: 9. Germline V CDR1 and CDR2: GTSNPN, SVGIG (reference sequence). CDR3 sequence reads: CAWRISGQGIQFF. The CDR3, as DNA: TGTGCCTGGAGAATTTCGGGACAGGGGATACAGTTCTTC.